The rows below give T cell receptor beta chains drawn from one sample of a study of blood T cell repertoires in COVID-19. This table comes from immunoSEQ multiplex PCR, and its TCRdb copy is limited to in-frame clones, with some not included. This sample has about 70,000 clones; about 89% occur once, and the top ten carry approximately 5.6%. Sequenced: peripheral blood. These receptors were taken from a man between 50 and 59 years old with active COVID-19. Each CDR3 is given with its conserved first and last residue. D genes are given only for firm matches. Rows may omit the clone size; those that give it use once, few, many or a size class.

j_call clone_size v_call d_call cdr3_aa cdr3_nt
TRBJ1-3 - TRBV12-3/TRBV12-4 - CASSFNSGNTIYF TGTGCCAGCAGTTTTAATTCTGGAAACACCATATATTTT
TRBJ2-7 - TRBV9 TRBD2 CASSDRDYSYEQYF TGTGCCAGCAGCGACCGGGACTACTCCTACGAGCAGTACTTC
TRBJ2-2 once TRBV12-3/TRBV12-4 - CASEAVTGELFF TGTGCCAGCGAGGCGGTCACCGGGGAGCTGTTTTTT
TRBJ2-3 - TRBV10-2 TRBD2 CASSDFGGTTDTQYF TGCGCCAGCAGCGATTTCGGGGGGACCACAGATACGCAGTATTTT
TRBJ2-1 - TRBV19 - CASSMLGYEQFF TGTGCCAGTAGTATGCTCGGGTATGAGCAGTTCTTC
TRBJ1-2 - TRBV7-2 TRBD1 CASSSDRGSHGYTF TGTGCCAGCAGCTCCGACAGGGGGAGCCATGGCTACACCTTC
TRBJ2-2 - TRBV30 TRBD1 CAWSDRANTGELFF TGTGCCTGGTCGGACAGGGCGAACACCGGGGAGCTGTTTTTT
TRBJ1-2 - TRBV29-1 - CSALSHGTSGYTF TGCAGCGCCCTATCCCACGGTACCTCTGGCTACACCTTC
TRBJ2-1 - TRBV5-6 - CASSSTGGKVGNEQFF TGTGCCAGCAGCTCCACGGGGGGCAAAGTGGGGAATGAGCAGTTCTTC
TRBJ2-1 - TRBV27 TRBD2 CASSLAGGPNEQFF TGTGCCAGCAGTCTGGCGGGAGGGCCCAATGAGCAGTTCTTC
TRBJ1-4 medium-sized TRBV4-2 - CASRPDRTTNEKLFF TGTGCCAGCAGGCCCGACAGGACAACTAATGAAAAACTGTTTTTT
TRBJ2-3 - TRBV21-1 - CASSKGRRLAGVRADTQYF TGTGCCAGCAGCAAAGGCCGGCGACTAGCGGGAGTGCGGGCAGATACGCAGTATTTT
TRBJ2-4 - TRBV19 TRBD2 CASSSSGLAGVAKNIQYF TGTGCCAGTAGTTCCTCCGGACTAGCGGGTGTAGCCAAAAACATTCAGTACTTC
TRBJ2-7 - TRBV28 - CASSLLRYEQYF TGTGCCAGCAGTTTATTGAGGTACGAGCAGTACTTC
TRBJ2-1 - TRBV5-4 TRBD2 CASNLGASGRVHEQFF TGTGCCAGCAACCTTGGTGCTAGCGGGAGGGTACATGAGCAGTTCTTC
TRBJ1-2 - TRBV3-1/TRBV3-2 TRBD1 CASSPRTGGGYTF TGTGCCAGCAGCCCCCGGACAGGGGGAGGCTACACCTTC
TRBJ2-1 - TRBV27 - CASSQRGRADEQFF TGTGCCAGCAGTCAAAGGGGGAGGGCCGATGAGCAGTTCTTC
TRBJ2-5 once TRBV5-6 TRBD2 CASSLWWTSGQETQYF TGTGCCAGCAGCTTATGGTGGACTAGCGGACAAGAGACCCAGTACTTC
TRBJ1-3 few TRBV28 - CASSLGQSGNTIYF TGTGCCAGCAGTTTAGGCCAATCTGGAAACACCATATATTTT
TRBJ2-1 - TRBV7-6 TRBD2 CASSLGSGSGYEQFF TGTGCCAGCAGCTTAGGTAGCGGGAGTGGTTATGAGCAGTTCTTC